Listed below are T cell receptor beta chains from one sample, sequenced in a study of blood T cell repertoires in COVID-19. This table comes from immunoSEQ multiplex PCR, and its TCRdb copy is limited to in-frame clones, with some not included. The sample contains a few hundred thousand clones, approximately 78% of which appear only once. Input material: PBMCs or T cells enriched from blood (not recorded which). Source of these receptors: a man aged 40-49 years who had been exposed to COVID-19. The CDR3 runs from the conserved cysteine through the conserved F or W. The D gene is left open where the match is weak.

j_call	v_call	d_call	cdr3_aa
TRBJ1-1	TRBV5-1	TRBD1	CASSYGQGLNTEAFF
TRBJ2-5	TRBV24-1	TRBD1	CATSRGQGAQETQYF
TRBJ2-1	TRBV5-1	NA	CASSPIMGGGYEQFF
TRBJ2-7	TRBV3-1/TRBV3-2	NA	CASSQMPQGYYEQYF
TRBJ2-3	TRBV6-6	NA	CASSSRRLTDTQYF
TRBJ2-1	TRBV4-1	TRBD2	CASSQGHTLAVSYNEQFF
TRBJ2-1	TRBV7-2	TRBD2	CASSLSGLASGEQFF
TRBJ2-7	TRBV2	NA	CASSLQAYEQYF
TRBJ1-1	TRBV7-3	NA	CASSLGQGPTEAFF
TRBJ2-1	TRBV6-6	TRBD2	CASRSREGYNEQFF
TRBJ1-4	TRBV7-9	NA	CASSSPQQIINEKLFF
TRBJ2-3	TRBV6-5	NA	CASGLSTDTQYF
TRBJ2-1	TRBV7-9	TRBD1	CASSGPGTGGLVEQFF
TRBJ1-1	TRBV28	NA	CASVGLPPAGAFF
TRBJ2-7	TRBV10-2	TRBD2	CATSPTSGAGEQYF
TRBJ1-1	TRBV12-3/TRBV12-4	NA	CASSLTGNTEAFF
TRBJ2-5	TRBV19	NA	CASSLKHLGGETQYF
TRBJ2-7	TRBV28	TRBD1	CASSGGDRGFVEQYF
TRBJ1-4	TRBV27	NA	CASSLNRGGAATNEKLFF
TRBJ2-3	TRBV5-1	TRBD1	CASSPGQTTDTQYF
TRBJ2-3	TRBV12-2	NA	CASRPDWVRTDTQYF
TRBJ2-1	TRBV7-9	NA	CASLQGNEQFF
TRBJ1-1	TRBV4-1	NA	CASSLGGNTEAFF
TRBJ1-5	TRBV10-2	TRBD1	CASMGQLNQPQHF
TRBJ1-5	TRBV6-5	TRBD1	CASSNDRVLQPQHF
TRBJ1-2	TRBV14	NA	CASSQERGREQYGYTF
TRBJ2-1	TRBV27	TRBD2	CASSLSFVSSGRGRNEQFF
TRBJ1-6	TRBV9	TRBD1	CASSDRGDSPLHF
TRBJ1-1	TRBV21-1	NA	CASSGQGARKAFF
TRBJ2-5	TRBV2	NA	CASSGTKLETQYF
TRBJ1-3	TRBV9	NA	CASSLTPGGRTSGNTIYF
TRBJ1-5	TRBV9	NA	CASSGGSNQPQHF
TRBJ2-7	TRBV5-5	NA	CASSLVWTTTSEQYF
TRBJ1-2	TRBV10-3	TRBD1	CAISESAATGAYGYTF
TRBJ1-1	TRBV11-2	NA	CASREPRGSEAFF
TRBJ1-4	TRBV5-6	NA	CASSLDRENEKLFF
TRBJ1-2	TRBV19	NA	CASGDRTGYGYTF
TRBJ1-5	TRBV15	NA	CATSRDGIGGAVNQPQHF
TRBJ2-5	TRBV11-3	TRBD2	CASSARGGEETQYF
TRBJ2-1	TRBV3-1/TRBV3-2	TRBD2	CASSQVLAGGNNEQFF
TRBJ1-1	TRBV2	NA	CASRLLKREAFF
TRBJ1-2	TRBV12-3/TRBV12-4	NA	CASGAVGYTF
TRBJ2-1	TRBV7-8	NA	CASSLQTGFYNEQFF
TRBJ2-7	TRBV10-3	NA	CAISETGIEQYF
TRBJ1-5	TRBV5-1	NA	CASSVTADSNQPQHF
TRBJ1-6	TRBV3-1/TRBV3-2	NA	CASSLSRVGSPLHF
TRBJ2-5	TRBV19	NA	CASREGMKETQYF
TRBJ1-5	TRBV10-3	TRBD1	CAISRQGSIQPQHF
TRBJ2-3	TRBV7-2	NA	CASSFRPPGDTQYF
TRBJ2-1	TRBV9	NA	CASSKAGLSYNEQFF
TRBJ1-2	TRBV6-1	NA	CASSDPGGWSSLLYGYTF
TRBJ1-5	TRBV12-5	NA	CASAPISGNQPQHF
TRBJ1-1	TRBV10-1	TRBD1	CASNRDRTSKAFF
TRBJ2-7	TRBV10-3	NA	CAITPPGSHEQYF
TRBJ1-1	TRBV3-1/TRBV3-2	NA	CASSRGGTLNTEAFF
TRBJ1-6	TRBV11-2	NA	CASSFGVSSYNSPLHF
TRBJ1-1	TRBV4-1	NA	CASSQARGTQNTEAFF
TRBJ1-2	TRBV2	NA	CASIPEADMMAYTF
TRBJ2-7	TRBV5-1	TRBD1	CASSLGGTGDHEQYF
TRBJ2-1	TRBV7-9	TRBD2	CASSWAGGRTLF